This T cell receptor (beta chain) was sequenced during a study of glioma-infiltrating T cells after dendritic cell vaccination. About the study: Three intradermal dendritic cell vaccine injections were given every two weeks. Findings and limits, study-wide: Few patients contributed both blood and tumor specimens.

Time point here: after dendritic cell vaccination, including at tumor progression/relapse. CDR3 length equals 20 residues. Germline V CDR1 and CDR2: SNHLY, FYNNEI. The V segment lost 6 bases and the J segment 7 bases; nucleotides outside the gene matches: 20. A word on this clone: The antigen remains undetermined.

The data were produced by immunoSEQ multiplex PCR, yet TCRdb's version contains in-frame clones alone and is incomplete. The sample lists 55,000 to 75,000 clones; around 83% were seen once. The specimen was blood, collected after dendritic cell vaccination. This receptor was identified in a human donor with glioblastoma. The chain carries TRBV2 and TRBJ1-6; 11 nucleotides agree with TRBD1. This chain's CDR3 is CASRHPGQGDLFENNSPLHF. DNA for the CDR3: TGTGCCAGCAGACACCCGGGACAGGGGGACCTTTTTGAAAACAATTCACCCCTCCACTTT.